These 29 T cell receptor beta chains originate from one sample sequenced in a study of metastatic and nonmetastatic thyroid tumors. Before thyroid surgery, none of the patients had received any treatment. TCRdb recomputed clones from the PCR reads via MiXCR. The profile shows roughly 20,000 clones, roughly 24% of them singletons. Sample: blood. The receptors were gathered from a female donor with papillary thyroid cancer or a benign thyroid nodule (not recorded which). Some clones in this sample may be carry-over from other donors' samples.

This clone occurred many times. The chain is built from TRBV11-1 and TRBJ2-1; D remains unclear. The V gene's germline CDR1 is SGHAT and CDR2 FQDESV (reference sequence). V was shortened by 1 base and J by 3 bases, with 16 bases between the two germline ends. The CDR3 is made up of 17 amino acids. The DNA for the CDR3 is TGTGCCAGCAGCTTAGGGTTAGCAGCCGACCTCTACAATGAGCAGTTCTTC. Encoded protein: CASSLGLAADLYNEQFF.

This clone has more than one count but fewer than ten. The V call is TRBV12-3 or TRBV12-4, the J call TRBJ1-2, with D maybe TRBD1 (5 bases). The germline V and J ends were trimmed by 3 bases and 7 bases, with 6 bases remaining between them. This CDR3 is built from 11 residues. In DNA form, the CDR3 reads TGTGCCAGCAGTTTCGGGGCTGGCTACACCTTC. It specifies CASSFGAGYTF.

Ten or more counts support this clone. The J gene is TRBJ2-3, the V gene TRBV11-3; D gene ambiguous. Deletions cut 5 bases from V and 1 base from J, with 22 bases between. This CDR3 spans 18 amino acids. CDR1 is SGHNT, CDR2 YENEEA, per germline. The CDR3 spells CASSLRVLGLGGTDTQYF. The CDR3 nucleotides read TGTGCCAGCAGCCTCCGGGTCCTAGGATTAGGTGGCACAGATACGCAGTATTTT.

By proportion, this clone is medium-sized. The rearrangement uses TRBV7-8 and TRBJ2-7; D possibly matches TRBD1 or TRBD2 (5 bases each). Trimming removed 5 bases from V and 6 bases from J, with 20 bases in between. Germline CDR1 and CDR2: SGHVS and FQNEAQ. This CDR3 has 15 amino acids. CDR3 in amino acids: CASSHNRVWGIEQYF. The CDR3 DNA reads TGTGCCAGCAGCCACAACAGAGTCTGGGGGATCGAGCAGTACTTC. The entire variable domain, with the rest obtained from reference TRBV7-8 and TRBJ2-7, is as follows: GAGVSQSPRYKVAKRGQDVALRCDPISGHVSLFWYQQALGQGPEFLTYFQNEAQLDKSGLPSDRFFAERPEGSVSTLKIQRTQQEDSAVYLCASSHNRVWGIEQYFGPGTRLTVT.

The table lists this clone with many counts. This chain joins TRBV28 and TRBJ2-3; 7 nucleotides match TRBD2. Germline V CDR1 and CDR2: MDHEN, SYDVKM. This CDR3 comprises 12 residues. The trim removed 3 bases at V and 9 bases at J, leaving 3 bases unmatched. The CDR3 loop reads CASSFTSETQYF. The DNA of the CDR3 is TGTGCCAGCAGTTTTACTAGCGAGACGCAGTATTTT.

V usage is TRBV11-2 and J usage is TRBJ2-1, with 10 bases aligning to TRBD2. Trimming cost V 4 bases and J 2 bases; bases outside gene matches: 5. CDR3 length: 16 amino acids. Germline CDR1 and CDR2: SGHAT and FQNNGV. In DNA form, the CDR3 reads TGTGCCAGCAGCTACAAAGCGGGAGGGCCCTACAATGAGCAGTTCTTC. Translation: CASSYKAGGPYNEQFF. Filled out from reference TRBV11-2 and TRBJ2-1, the complete variable domain reads EAGVAQSPRYKIIEKRQSVAFWCNPISGHATLYWYQQILGQGPKLLIQFQNNGVVDDSQLPKDRFSAERLKGVDSTLKIQPAKLEDSAVYLCASSYKAGGPYNEQFFGPGTRLTVL.

This clone was recorded at least ten times. The chain has TRBV28 and TRBJ1-4; TRBD1 matches at 12 bases. CDR3 length: 16 amino acids. The V segment lost 5 bases and the J segment 8 bases; nucleotides outside the gene matches: 9. CDR1 and CDR2 (germline): MDHEN, SYDVKM. CDR3 in amino acids: CASSLSGTGGKEKLFF. In DNA form, the CDR3 reads TGTGCCAGCAGTCTCTCCGGGACAGGGGGCAAGGAAAAACTGTTTTTT.

This clone showed up many times. Here the CDR3 reads CSARDGLAHETQYF. In DNA form, the CDR3 reads TGCAGTGCTAGAGACGGACTAGCTCATGAGACCCAGTACTTC. The chain links TRBV20-1 to TRBJ2-5; TRBD2 aligns across 8 bases. CDR3 length equals 14 residues. With 0 bases clipped from V and 5 bases from J, the junction kept 5 bases outside the gene matches. Germline CDR1 is DFQATT and CDR2 is SNEGSKA (reference sequence).

This clone was recorded many times. The chain is built from TRBV6-5 and TRBJ2-5; D is unresolved. V lost 0 bases, J lost 4 bases, and 3 bases lay in between. Germline assignment: CDR1 MNHEY and CDR2 SVGAGI. This CDR3 region has 12 residues. The CDR3 sequence is CASSYSGETQYF. Written as DNA, the CDR3 is TGTGCCAGCAGTTACTCCGGAGAGACCCAGTACTTC.

The rearrangement joins TRBV7-3 to TRBJ2-7, with 8 bases fitting TRBD1. Germline V gene lookup returns CDR1 SGHTA and CDR2 FQGTGA. There are 15 residues in the CDR3. The V gene end was trimmed by 2 bases and the J gene end by 0 bases; junction bases not matched to a gene: 3. CDR3 sequence: CASSLPGQASYEQYF. CDR3 coding DNA: TGTGCCAGCAGCTTACCGGGACAGGCCTCCTACGAGCAGTACTTC.

This chain uses TRBV7-2 with TRBJ1-1, with unresolved D. CDR3 length equals 14 residues. Per germline, CDR1 SGHTA and CDR2 FQGNSA. V was trimmed by 4 bases and J by 3 bases, leaving 12 bases between them. The CDR3: CASSYSRTDTEAFF. The CDR3 DNA follows: TGTGCCAGCAGCTACAGCAGGACGGACACTGAAGCTTTCTTT.

This clone was observed many times. This rearrangement joins TRBV18 to TRBJ2-7; 8 nucleotides line up with TRBD1. After removal of 4 bases from V and 7 bases from J, the junction contained 12 bases not matched to a gene. Germline V gene lookup returns CDR1 KGHSH and CDR2 LQKENI. The CDR3 sequence is 15 residues long. The CDR3 sequence is CASSLQGASAKEQYF. CDR3 in DNA: TGTGCCAGCTCACTTCAGGGGGCCTCAGCGAAAGAGCAGTACTTC.

The V and J genes are TRBV30 and TRBJ1-4; D ambiguous. V lost 6 bases and J 4 bases, leaving 12 bases between the germline ends. The CDR3 sequence is 13 residues long. The V gene's germline CDR1 is GTSNPN and CDR2 SVGIG (reference sequence). The CDR3 region is CACQRDFNEKLFF. The CDR3 DNA is TGTGCCTGCCAGAGGGATTTTAATGAAAAACTGTTTTTT.

This clone has a count of ten or more. This chain joins TRBV4-3 and TRBJ2-5; 7 bases map to TRBD1. Germline loops: CDR1 LGHNA, CDR2 YSLEER. The V segment lost 2 bases and the J segment 4 bases; nucleotides outside the gene matches: 7. The CDR3 totals 15 residues. The CDR3 reads CASSQIDRVGETQYF. CDR3 nucleotide sequence: TGCGCCAGCAGCCAAATAGACAGGGTAGGAGAGACCCAGTACTTC.

This clone has at least ten counts. The V call is TRBV6-6, the J call TRBJ2-1; TRBD2 might be the D (6 bases). Trimming took off 3 bases at V and 2 bases at J, with 11 bases between the two ends. CDR1 and CDR2 (germline): MNHNY, SVGAGI (reference sequence). CDR3 length: 15 residues. Here the CDR3 DNA reads TGTGCCAGCAGTTATCGGGGGAATACCTACAATGAGCAGTTCTTC. Its protein product is CASSYRGNTYNEQFF.

V gene TRBV6-2 or TRBV6-3 combines with J gene TRBJ2-7, with a possible D match to TRBD1 (5 bases). The ends were cut back, 0 bases at V and 4 bases at J, with 7 bases in the middle. CDR3 size: 13 residues. The germline gives CDR1 MNHEY, CDR2 SVGEGT. Here the CDR3 reads CASSYSKGYEQYF. CDR3 sequence (DNA): TGTGCCAGCAGTTACTCGAAGGGGTACGAGCAGTACTTC.

This clone was counted many times. The gene calls are TRBV7-3 and TRBJ1-2; no clear D. Germline V lookup: CDR1 SGHTA, CDR2 FQGTGA. With 3 bases removed from V and 4 bases from J, the gap between germline ends came to 9 bases. The CDR3 loop spans 13 amino acids. The CDR3 loop reads CASSFGYGYGYTF. In nucleotides, the CDR3 is TGTGCCAGCAGCTTCGGGTACGGCTATGGCTACACCTTC.

This clone was detected many times. V gene TRBV20-1 combines with J gene TRBJ2-1, with TRBD2 matching over 8 bases. This CDR3 contains 13 residues. The ends lost 3 bases at V and 14 bases at J; junction bases unmatched: 12. Germline V gene lookup returns CDR1 DFQATT and CDR2 SNEGSKA (reference sequence). CDR3 nucleotides: TGCAGTGCTAGGGATTGGCGGGGGGTACGGGAGTTCTTC. Translating gives CSARDWRGVREFF.

This clone showed up many times. The genes are TRBV18 and TRBJ1-1, with TRBD1 matching 7 bases. The germline gives CDR1 KGHSH, CDR2 LQKENI. The trim removed 5 bases at V and 2 bases at J, leaving 11 bases unmatched. The CDR3 totals 16 residues. In DNA form, the CDR3 reads TGTGCCAGCTCATTGGGACAGACGTCACTAAACACTGAAGCTTTCTTT. Translated: CASSLGQTSLNTEAFF.

This clone was seen repeatedly, ten times or more. The chain links TRBV7-6 to TRBJ2-3; maybe TRBD1 (6 bases). The CDR3 loop spans 15 amino acids. V was trimmed by 5 bases and J by 0 bases, leaving 12 bases between them. The V gene's germline CDR1 is SGHVS and CDR2 FNYEAQ. The CDR3 loop reads CASSPGALSTDTQYF. As DNA, the CDR3 is TGTGCCAGCAGCCCAGGGGCCCTTAGCACAGATACGCAGTATTTT.

This clone is labeled medium-sized (0.01 to 0.1%). The chain employs TRBV7-2 and TRBJ2-1; the match to TRBD1 covers 8 bases. Trimming at V came to 5 bases and at J to 2 bases, leaving 8 bases not matched to a gene. The CDR3 is 16 residues long. CDR1 is SGHTA, CDR2 FQGNSA, per germline. In DNA, the CDR3 is TGTGCCAGCAGCGGACGGGACAGGCGAACCTACAATGAGCAGTTCTTC. This sequence encodes CASSGRDRRTYNEQFF.

Many counts were recorded for this clone. The chain carries TRBV28 and TRBJ1-4; D is unresolved. The germline V gene encodes CDR1 MDHEN and CDR2 SYDVKM. V was trimmed by 2 bases and J by 7 bases, leaving 20 bases between them. This CDR3 contains 17 residues. The CDR3 here is CASSLGRTTASVEKLFF. DNA for the CDR3: TGTGCCAGCAGTTTAGGCCGAACGACGGCTAGTGTTGAAAAACTGTTTTTT.

In its sample, this clone was seen a few times. J is TRBJ1-2 and V is TRBV6-1; no clear D gene. CDR1 MNHNS and CDR2 SASEGT come from the germline V gene. With 6 bases removed from V and 2 bases from J, the gap between germline ends came to 7 bases. The CDR3 sequence is 12 residues long. CDR3 nucleotides: TGTGCCAGCAGGGACGGGAACTATGGCTACACCTTC. Amino acid sequence: CASRDGNYGYTF.

This clone was counted between two and nine times. This chain connects TRBV20-1 to TRBJ2-7; a weak D match, TRBD2 (7 bases). Deletions cut 1 base from V and 4 bases from J, with 14 bases between. CDR1 and CDR2 (germline): DFQATT, SNEGSKA (reference sequence). The CDR3 extends over 14 amino acids. CDR3 nucleotide sequence: TGCAGTGCTAGAGTTGGGGGGAGGGGGTACGAGCAGTACTTC. Its protein product is CSARVGGRGYEQYF.

This clone was recorded many times. The V gene is TRBV4-3, the J gene TRBJ2-1; 11 bases line up with TRBD2. The CDR3 extends over 18 amino acids. With 1 base clipped from V and 4 bases from J, the junction kept 9 bases outside the gene matches. Germline V gene lookup returns CDR1 LGHNA and CDR2 YSLEER. The CDR3 nucleotides are TGCGCCAGCAGCCAAGGGACGGGACTAGCGGTGATATACAATGAGCAGTTCTTC. This gives the protein CASSQGTGLAVIYNEQFF.

Ten or more counts support this clone. The rearrangement uses TRBV5-1 and TRBJ2-7; D gene uncertain. The germline V and J ends were trimmed by 5 bases and 2 bases, with 14 bases remaining between them. The CDR3 extends over 14 amino acids. Per germline, CDR1 SGHRS and CDR2 YFSETQ. CDR3 amino acids: CASRDATRPYEQYF. The CDR3 coding sequence is TGCGCCAGCAGGGACGCCACAAGACCCTACGAGCAGTACTTC.

This clone was counted at least ten times. Other DNA sequences from this sample encode an identical CDR3 as well. The chain is built from TRBV7-9 and TRBJ1-2; no clear D. CDR1 is SEHNR and CDR2 is FQNEAQ in the germline V gene (reference sequence). V was trimmed by 5 bases and J by 2 bases, leaving 15 bases between them. This CDR3 has 15 amino acids. The CDR3 sequence is CASSRSAGMNYGYTF. Here the CDR3 DNA reads TGTGCCAGCAGCCGATCGGCGGGGATGAACTATGGCTACACCTTC.

This clone has at least ten counts. The chain uses TRBV30 and TRBJ2-5, with TRBD2 matching 10 bases. The germline V gene has CDR1 GTSNPN and CDR2 SVGIG (reference sequence). The CDR3 has 15 residues. With 0 bases clipped from V and 1 base from J, the junction kept 2 bases outside the gene matches. The CDR3 DNA is TGTGCCTGGAGTGTACTAGCGGGACCCCAAGAGACCCAGTACTTC. Encoded protein: CAWSVLAGPQETQYF.

In its sample, this clone was seen many times. V is TRBV28 and J is TRBJ2-5, with D perhaps TRBD1 (5 bases). Trimming left V 4 bases short and J 1 base short, with 19 bases between. This CDR3 has 17 residues. Germline lookup yields CDR1 MDHEN and CDR2 SYDVKM. This CDR3 reads CASSSAAYSGFQETQYF. The CDR3 coding sequence is TGTGCCAGCAGTTCCGCCGCCTATTCAGGGTTCCAAGAGACCCAGTACTTC.